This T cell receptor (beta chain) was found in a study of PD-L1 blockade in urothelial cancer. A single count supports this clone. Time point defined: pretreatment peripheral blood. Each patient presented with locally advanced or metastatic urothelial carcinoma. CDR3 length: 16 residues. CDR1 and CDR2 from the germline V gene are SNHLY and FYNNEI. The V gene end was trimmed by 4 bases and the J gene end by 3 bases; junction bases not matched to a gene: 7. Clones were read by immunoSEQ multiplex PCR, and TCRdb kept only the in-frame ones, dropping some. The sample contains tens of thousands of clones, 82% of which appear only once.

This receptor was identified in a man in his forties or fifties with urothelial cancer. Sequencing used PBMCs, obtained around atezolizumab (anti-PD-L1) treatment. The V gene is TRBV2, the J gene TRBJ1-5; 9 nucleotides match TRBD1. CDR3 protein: CASSGSTGGNNQPQHF. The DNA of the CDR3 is TGTGCCAGCAGTGGGTCGACAGGGGGGAACAATCAGCCCCAGCATTTT.